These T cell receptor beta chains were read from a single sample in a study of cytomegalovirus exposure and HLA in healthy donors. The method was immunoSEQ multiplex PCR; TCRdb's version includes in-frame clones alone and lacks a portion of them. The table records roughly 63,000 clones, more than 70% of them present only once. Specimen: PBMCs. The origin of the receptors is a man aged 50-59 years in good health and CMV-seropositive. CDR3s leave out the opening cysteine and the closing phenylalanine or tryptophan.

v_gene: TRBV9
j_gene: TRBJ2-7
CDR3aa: ASSVTYGSSYEQY

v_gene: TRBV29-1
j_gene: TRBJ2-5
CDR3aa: SVESGLEETQY

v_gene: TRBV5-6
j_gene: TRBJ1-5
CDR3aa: ASSLGAGQPQH

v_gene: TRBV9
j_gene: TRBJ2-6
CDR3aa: ASRGRGANVLT

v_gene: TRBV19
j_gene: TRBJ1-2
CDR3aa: ASSISGEVGGYT

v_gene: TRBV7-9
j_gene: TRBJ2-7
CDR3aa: ASSLPGLADNSYEQY

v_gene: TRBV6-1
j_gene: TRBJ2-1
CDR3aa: ASTPSVSYNEQF

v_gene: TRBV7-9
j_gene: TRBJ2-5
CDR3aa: ASSSRLTGEETQY

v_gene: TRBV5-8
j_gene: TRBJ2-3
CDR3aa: ASSLQGVVRDTQY

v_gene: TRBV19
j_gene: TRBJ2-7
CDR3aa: ASSIGSGPGYEQY

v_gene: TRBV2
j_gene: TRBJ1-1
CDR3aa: ASRPGTGVRNTEAF

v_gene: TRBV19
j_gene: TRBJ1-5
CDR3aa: ASSTSDRGNQPQH

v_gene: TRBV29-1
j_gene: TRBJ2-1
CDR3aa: SVGTTSGGLSSYNEQF

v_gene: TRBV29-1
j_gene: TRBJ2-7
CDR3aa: SVEEALAGEIQLDEQY

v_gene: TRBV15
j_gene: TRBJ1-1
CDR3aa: ATSREGSRGNEAF